Shown below are 27 T cell receptor beta chains from a single sample sequenced in a study of shared clonotypes between healthy human individuals (dated by TCRdb to 2018 to 2020). Library creation used the immunoSEQ multiplex PCR assay. TCRdb's version of the immuneACCESS table is confined to in-frame rearrangements and falls short of the full clone set. An unresolved V gene accounts for under half of the shortfall where checked; the remainder is of unknown origin. Recorded for this sample are 1.5 million to 2.5 million clones; about 95% of them occurred a single time. The biggest ten clones account for less than 1.5% of the sample. CD8 naive samples were obtained by positive selection for CCR7 among CD45RO-negative cells, yielding a CD45RA+CCR7+ population from which TemRA cells were excluded. Material: naive CD8+ T cells sorted from blood. The cell subset or site label for this specimen denotes: CD45RA+CCR7+. These receptors were collected from a man in his late teens or twenties in good health.

On this clone: Other DNA sequences in the same sample also yield this CDR3. V is TRBV11-2 and J is TRBJ2-7; TRBD2 aligns across 11 bases. CDR3 length: 15 residues. V dropped 5 bases and J dropped 3; count of bases not matched to a gene: 6. Germline V gives CDR1 SGHAT, CDR2 FQNNGV. For the CDR3, the DNA is TGTGCCAGCAGCCCAGGGACTAGCGGAGGCTACGAGCAGTACTTC. It translates to CASSPGTSGGYEQYF.

The chain joins TRBV2 to TRBJ2-3; D gene ambiguous. Between the trimmed V and J ends, which lost 2 bases and 2 bases, there was a span of 8 bases. CDR3 length: 14 residues. Germline CDR1 and CDR2: SNHLY and FYNNEI. The CDR3 spells CASSESTTTDTQYF. CDR3 in DNA: TGTGCCAGCAGTGAAAGTACGACCACAGATACGCAGTATTTT.

The chain links TRBV7-9 to TRBJ1-1; D perhaps matches TRBD1 (5 bases). Germline CDR1 reads SEHNR; CDR2 reads FQNEAQ (reference sequence). This CDR3 region has 13 residues. V was cut by 6 bases and J by 6 bases, with 14 bases left in between. The CDR3 loop is CASSWGSNPEAFF. DNA of the CDR3: TGTGCCAGCAGTTGGGGCTCTAACCCTGAAGCTTTCTTT.

The CDR3 loop is CASSLGLGGQGIMNTEAFF. CDR3 bases: TGCGCCAGCAGCTTGGGGCTTGGCGGGCAGGGAATCATGAACACTGAAGCTTTCTTT. This chain uses TRBV5-1 with TRBJ1-1; the D gene is possibly TRBD1 (5 bases). The V end was cut by 0 bases, the J end by 0 bases, with 21 bases between. CDR3 length equals 19 residues. Germline-derived CDR1 and CDR2 are SGHRS and YFSETQ.

The genes are TRBV4-2 and TRBJ1-5; no clear D gene. CDR1 is LGHNA and CDR2 is YNFKEQ in the germline V gene. This CDR3 region has 15 residues. V was cut by 0 bases and J by 5 bases, with 11 bases left in between. CDR3 DNA sequence: TGTGCCAGCAGCCAAGAGGGAGGTTGGGATCAGCCCCAGCATTTT. It is translated as CASSQEGGWDQPQHF.

The genes are TRBV10-2 and TRBJ2-7; a possible D gene is TRBD2 (6 bases). Germline CDR1 and CDR2: WSHSY and SAAADI. Trimming pared 3 bases from V and 0 bases from J, leaving 12 bases between. The CDR3 has 15 residues. The CDR3 reads CASSEILRGSYEQYF. CDR3 nucleotides: TGCGCCAGCAGTGAAATATTGCGGGGCTCCTACGAGCAGTACTTC.

The CDR3 coding sequence is TGCGCCAGCAGCTTGAGGCAGGGGTCGGCCTACGAGCAGTACTTC. As protein: CASSLRQGSAYEQYF. The chain employs TRBV5-1 and TRBJ2-7; perhaps TRBD1 as D (6 bases). The germline CDR1 and CDR2 sequences are SGHRS and YFSETQ. The CDR3 is made up of 15 amino acids. V gave up 1 base and J gave up 2 bases, with 13 bases separating them. Full variable domain (rest looked up from reference TRBV5-1 and TRBJ2-7): KAGVTQTPRYLIKTRGQQVTLSCSPISGHRSVSWYQQTPGQGLQFLFEYFSETQRNKGNFPGRFSGRQFSNSRSEMNVSTLELGDSALYLCASSLRQGSAYEQYFGPGTRLTVT.

V and J are TRBV6-5 and TRBJ2-1; TRBD2 might be the D (5 bases). V lost 8 bases to trimming and J lost 5 bases, with 10 bases between them. Germline CDR1 is MNHEY and CDR2 is SVGAGI. The CDR3 has 12 residues. The CDR3 DNA reads as TGTGCCAGCTGGGCGGGCGACAATGAGCAGTTCTTC. It translates to CASWAGDNEQFF.

This chain joins TRBV9 and TRBJ2-5; 8 bases align to TRBD2. In germline, CDR1 is SGDLS, CDR2 YYNGEE. This CDR3 is built from 16 residues. With 4 bases clipped from V and 2 bases from J, the junction kept 10 bases outside the gene matches. The CDR3 region has the DNA TGTGCCAGCAGCCCTGGGGGAGCGGGGGAACAAGAGACCCAGTACTTC. It is translated as CASSPGGAGEQETQYF.

The chain carries TRBV7-2 and TRBJ2-5; TRBD2 might be the D (6 bases). The CDR3 has 16 residues. V was cut by 3 bases and J by 1 base, with 15 bases left in between. Germline CDR1 and CDR2: SGHTA and FQGNSA. The CDR3 sequence is CASSFWRGATQETQYF. The DNA of the CDR3 is TGTGCCAGCAGCTTCTGGAGGGGAGCCACCCAAGAGACCCAGTACTTC.

The chain has TRBV11-2 and TRBJ1-1, with 9 positions matching TRBD1. Germline CDR1 SGHAT, CDR2 FQNNGV. V lost 3 bases, J lost 6 bases, and 11 bases stayed unmatched. The CDR3 spans 16 residues. CDR3 loop: CASSLAPGQGIPEAFF. The CDR3 coding sequence is TGTGCCAGCAGCTTGGCTCCGGGACAGGGAATCCCTGAAGCTTTCTTT.

The chain has TRBV5-1 and TRBJ2-5, with 10 bases that match TRBD2. The V gene end was trimmed by 0 bases and the J gene end by 5 bases; junction bases not matched to a gene: 7. The CDR3 contains 16 residues. Germline assignment: CDR1 SGHRS and CDR2 YFSETQ. The CDR3 DNA is TGCGCCAGCAGCTTGGCAGCGGGGGGGCCGACGGAGACCCAGTACTTC. Its translation: CASSLAAGGPTETQYF.

The V call is TRBV19, the J call TRBJ1-2; TRBD1 agrees at 7 bases. The CDR3 length is 16 residues. Germline CDR1 and CDR2: LNHDA and SQIVND (reference sequence). V shed 5 bases and J 1 base; nucleotides not matched to a gene: 10. The CDR3 is CASSLNPGQSNYGYTF. The CDR3 nucleotides are TGTGCCAGTAGTTTAAATCCGGGACAGAGTAACTATGGCTACACCTTC.

V usage is TRBV19 and J usage is TRBJ2-1; D not resolved. This CDR3 spans 15 amino acids. Trimming removed 5 bases from V and 7 bases from J, with 18 bases in between. Germline CDR1 LNHDA, CDR2 SQIVND (reference sequence). The chain's CDR3 is CASSLIPLGWNEQFF. The CDR3, as DNA: TGTGCCAGTAGTCTCATCCCTCTAGGCTGGAATGAGCAGTTCTTC.

This clone was counted a few times. The chain recombines TRBV9 with TRBJ1-4; 9 bases agree with TRBD1. The CDR3 sequence is 14 residues long. The V and J ends lost 3 bases and 5 bases, in that order; junction bases with no gene match: 2. Per the germline V gene, CDR1 is SGDLS and CDR2 is YYNGEE. CDR3 nucleotides: TGTGCCAGCAGCGCCGGACAGGGGAATGAAAAACTGTTTTTT. This codes for CASSAGQGNEKLFF.

Concerning this clone: This specimen includes other DNA sequences encoding the same CDR3. V usage is TRBV7-9 and J usage is TRBJ2-3; 9 positions agree with TRBD2. Trimming took 2 bases from V and 3 from J; bases not matched to a gene: 3. The CDR3 totals 15 residues. CDR1 and CDR2 (germline): SEHNR, FQNEAQ (reference sequence). In DNA form, the CDR3 reads TGTGCCAGCAGCTTAATTAGCGGGGGAACAGATACGCAGTATTTT. Translation gives CASSLISGGTDTQYF.

The V and J genes are TRBV5-5 and TRBJ2-7; 7 positions match TRBD2. Trimming cost V 4 bases and J 6 bases; bases outside gene matches: 4. This CDR3 is 12 amino acids long. The V gene's germline CDR1 is SGHKS and CDR2 YYEKEE (reference sequence). The CDR3, as DNA: TGTGCCAGCAGCCCGGGGGGTAGCGAGCAGTACTTC. This encodes CASSPGGSEQYF.

This clone was seen a single time. The V call is TRBV4-1, the J call TRBJ1-1; 10 bases are a match to TRBD1. Germline CDR1 MGHRA, CDR2 YSYEKL. This CDR3 contains 16 residues. J was trimmed by 0 bases and V by 7 bases; bases with no gene match: 8. CDR3 DNA: TGCGCCAGCACTGAAGGACAGGGGGGAATGAACACTGAAGCTTTCTTT. As protein: CASTEGQGGMNTEAFF.

J is TRBJ2-7 and V is TRBV27; 7 nucleotides agree with TRBD2. Germline CDR1 and CDR2: MNHEY and SMNVEV (reference sequence). The trim removed 10 bases at V and 0 bases at J, leaving 9 bases unmatched. This CDR3 contains 14 residues. Here the CDR3 reads CATRGVAYSYEQYF. The DNA of the CDR3 is TGTGCCACCCGGGGGGTAGCCTACTCCTACGAGCAGTACTTC.

The V and J genes are TRBV18 and TRBJ1-5, with 10 bases fitting TRBD1. The CDR3 length is 17 residues. Trimming cost V 2 bases and J 6 bases; bases outside gene matches: 10. Germline-derived CDR1 and CDR2 are KGHSH and LQKENI. CDR3 residues: CASSPRDRGNEGQPQHF. The DNA of the CDR3 is TGTGCCAGCTCACCAAGGGACAGGGGTAACGAAGGTCAGCCCCAGCATTTT.

CDR3 residues: CASSLALIGADRLNSPLHF. The CDR3 DNA is TGTGCCAGCAGCTTAGCGCTAATTGGGGCCGACAGGCTGAATTCACCCCTCCACTTT. This chain joins TRBV7-8 and TRBJ1-6, with D possibly matching TRBD1 (6 bases). Germline V CDR1 and CDR2: SGHVS, FQNEAQ. CDR3 length: 19 amino acids. V shed 0 bases and J shed 7 bases, with 22 bases lying between them.

V and J are TRBV6-6 and TRBJ2-3, with D possibly matching TRBD2 (6 bases). Germline values: CDR1 MNHNY, CDR2 SVGAGI (reference sequence). Trimming shortened V by 0 bases and J by 7 bases, and 14 bases separated the two germline ends. CDR3 length: 15 amino acids. The CDR3 sequence: CASSYSIVGRYTQYF. The CDR3 bases are TGTGCCAGCAGTTACTCGATAGTAGGGAGGTATACGCAGTATTTT.

The chain joins TRBV28 to TRBJ2-7; maybe TRBD1 (6 bases). Looked up from germline, CDR1 is MDHEN and CDR2 is SYDVKM. Trimming removed 2 bases at V and 2 bases at J, with 10 bases between. The CDR3 contains 14 residues. As DNA, the CDR3 is TGTGCCAGCAGTTTAGTGGGGGACACCTACGAGCAGTACTTC. This translates into CASSLVGDTYEQYF.

V gene TRBV28 combines with J gene TRBJ2-7; 7 bases map to TRBD1. The junction had 8 bases not matched to a gene; V was cut back by 6 bases and J by 6 bases. The CDR3 has 13 residues. Germline-derived CDR1 and CDR2 are MDHEN and SYDVKM. In DNA, the CDR3 is TGTGCCAGCAGGGGCACAGGGGCTTCCGAGCAGTACTTC. It yields the protein CASRGTGASEQYF.

The chain has TRBV15 and TRBJ2-2; the D is unclear. The germline CDR1 and CDR2 sequences are LNHNV and YYDKDF (reference sequence). This CDR3 spans 13 amino acids. The V end was cut by 1 base, the J end by 6 bases, with 6 bases between. The DNA of the CDR3 is TGTGCCACCAGCAGAGCATCTCCCGGGGAGCTGTTTTTT. This encodes CATSRASPGELFF.

The chain couples TRBV6-5 to TRBJ1-3; D is unresolved. Trimming cost V 2 bases and J 0 bases, with 8 bases left between them. CDR1 and CDR2 from the germline V gene are MNHEY and SVGAGI. CDR3 length: 15 residues. DNA of the CDR3: TGTGCCAGCAGTTACCAGGCCCACTCTGGAAACACCATATATTTT. It encodes CASSYQAHSGNTIYF.

The chain links TRBV9 to TRBJ2-1; D call uncertain. The CDR3 has 16 residues. Germline-derived CDR1 and CDR2 are SGDLS and YYNGEE. The V gene lost 3 bases and the J gene lost 0 bases, with 13 bases spanning the gap. CDR3 coding DNA: TGTGCCAGCAGCGCCAGATTATTTAGCTCCTACAATGAGCAGTTCTTC. This codes for CASSARLFSSYNEQFF.